Below, one TCR beta chain is given with its context. The germline CDR1 and CDR2 sequences are PRHDT and FYEKMQ (reference sequence). The CDR3 length is 16 residues. V lost 5 bases to trimming and J lost 6 bases; unmatched junction nucleotides: 13. These data come from a study of T cell changes during pregnancy in multiple sclerosis. TCRdb's table, derived via immunoSEQ multiplex PCR, lists solely in-frame clones and lacks some. Here the sample spans 85,000 to 95,000 clones, about nine tenths being singletons. The TCR originated in a female donor in good health, enrolled as a control in a pregnancy study. The chain recombines TRBV13 with TRBJ2-7, with TRBD1 matching over 10 bases. The sample in question was peripheral blood, obtained after pregnancy. The CDR3 coding sequence is TGTGCCAGCAGCGACCGGGGACAGGGGATCCCTAGCGAGCAGTACTTC. Amino acid sequence: CASSDRGQGIPSEQYF.